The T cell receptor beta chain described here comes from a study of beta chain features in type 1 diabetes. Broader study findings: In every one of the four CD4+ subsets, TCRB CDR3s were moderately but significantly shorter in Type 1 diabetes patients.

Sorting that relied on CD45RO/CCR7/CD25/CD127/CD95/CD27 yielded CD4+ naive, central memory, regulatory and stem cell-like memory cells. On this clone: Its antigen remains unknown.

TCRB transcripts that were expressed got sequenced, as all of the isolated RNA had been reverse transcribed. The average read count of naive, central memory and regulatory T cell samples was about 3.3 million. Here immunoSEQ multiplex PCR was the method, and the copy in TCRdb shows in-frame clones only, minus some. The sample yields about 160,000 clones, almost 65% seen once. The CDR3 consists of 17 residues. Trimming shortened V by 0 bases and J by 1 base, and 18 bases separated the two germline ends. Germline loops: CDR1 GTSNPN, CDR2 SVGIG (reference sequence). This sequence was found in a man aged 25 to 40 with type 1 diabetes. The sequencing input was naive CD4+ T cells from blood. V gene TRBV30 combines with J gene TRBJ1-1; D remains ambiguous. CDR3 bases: TGTGCCTGGAGTGTCTCACGGACGGTCGGCCCGAACACTGAAGCTTTCTTT. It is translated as CAWSVSRTVGPNTEAFF.